Listed below are T cell receptor beta chains from one sample, sequenced in a study of cytomegalovirus exposure and HLA in healthy donors. Some clones are missing from TCRdb's copy, which holds only in-frame ones; the method was immunoSEQ multiplex PCR. The sample holds around 240,000 clones; around 90% are singletons and the top ten take roughly 0.4%. The sequenced sample was PBMCs. All receptors come from a woman under 30 in good health and CMV-seronegative. CDR3s include the opening cysteine and the closing phenylalanine or tryptophan. A D gene is named only where the DNA matches it firmly. Size is omitted from some rows. Given values are once, few, many or a class for expanded clones.

CDR3 protein: CASRGEGNEQFF; CDR3 DNA: TGTGCCAGCAGGGGGGAGGGGAATGAGCAGTTCTTC; clone size: -; V gene: TRBV7-8; D gene: TRBD2; J gene: TRBJ2-1
CDR3 protein: CASSQDGAKSSGNTIYF; CDR3 DNA: TGCGCCAGCAGCCAAGATGGGGCCAAGAGCTCTGGAAACACCATATATTTT; clone size: -; V gene: TRBV4-3; D gene: -; J gene: TRBJ1-3
CDR3 protein: CATSRGGNTEAFF; CDR3 DNA: TGTGCCACAAGTCGGGGTGGGAACACTGAAGCTTTCTTT; clone size: -; V gene: TRBV9; D gene: -; J gene: TRBJ1-1
CDR3 protein: CARGGTGVKETQYF; CDR3 DNA: TGTGCCAGGGGGGGGACAGGGGTCAAAGAGACCCAGTACTTC; clone size: -; V gene: TRBV21-1; D gene: -; J gene: TRBJ2-5
CDR3 protein: CASTVQGSPLHF; CDR3 DNA: TGTGCCAGCACGGTCCAGGGTTCACCCCTCCACTTT; clone size: -; V gene: TRBV28; D gene: -; J gene: TRBJ1-6
CDR3 protein: CASRLDRAKETQYF; CDR3 DNA: TGTGCCAGCAGACTAGACAGGGCGAAAGAGACCCAGTACTTC; clone size: once; V gene: TRBV11-2; D gene: TRBD1; J gene: TRBJ2-5
CDR3 protein: CASQVRDINTGELFF; CDR3 DNA: TGTGCCAGCCAAGTGAGGGACATAAACACCGGGGAGCTGTTTTTT; clone size: many; V gene: TRBV9; D gene: -; J gene: TRBJ2-2
CDR3 protein: CASSLGGVRGGSEQFF; CDR3 DNA: TGCGCCAGCAGCTTGGGGGGCGTCAGGGGCGGGAGTGAGCAGTTCTTC; clone size: -; V gene: TRBV5-1; D gene: -; J gene: TRBJ2-1
CDR3 protein: CASSPGYRGKVTNEKLFF; CDR3 DNA: TGTGCCAGCAGCCCGGGCTACAGGGGAAAGGTTACTAATGAAAAACTGTTTTTT; clone size: -; V gene: TRBV7-2; D gene: TRBD1; J gene: TRBJ1-4
CDR3 protein: CASSNGDSSTGELFF; CDR3 DNA: TGTGCCAGTAGTAACGGGGACAGTAGCACCGGGGAGCTGTTTTTT; clone size: -; V gene: TRBV19; D gene: TRBD1; J gene: TRBJ2-2
CDR3 protein: CASSPDRTNSPLHF; CDR3 DNA: TGTGCCAGCAGTCCGGACAGGACTAATTCACCCCTCCACTTT; clone size: -; V gene: TRBV11-2; D gene: TRBD1; J gene: TRBJ1-6
CDR3 protein: CASSQELAEIITDTQYF; CDR3 DNA: TGCGCCAGCAGCCAAGAATTAGCGGAGATTATCACAGATACGCAGTATTTT; clone size: -; V gene: TRBV4-3; D gene: -; J gene: TRBJ2-3
CDR3 protein: CASGFAGNEQFF; CDR3 DNA: TGTGCTAGTGGTTTTGCAGGGAATGAGCAGTTCTTC; clone size: -; V gene: TRBV12-5; D gene: -; J gene: TRBJ2-1
CDR3 protein: CASIAHGNTEAFF; CDR3 DNA: TGTGCCAGTATCGCACATGGGAACACTGAAGCTTTCTTT; clone size: few; V gene: TRBV19; D gene: -; J gene: TRBJ1-1
CDR3 protein: CASSQDRAPGYGYTF; CDR3 DNA: TGCGCCAGCAGCCAAGATCGAGCACCCGGCTATGGCTACACCTTC; clone size: -; V gene: TRBV4-3; D gene: -; J gene: TRBJ1-2
CDR3 protein: CASSVGRSSYNSPLHF; CDR3 DNA: TGTGCCAGCAGCGTAGGTAGGAGCTCCTATAATTCACCCCTCCACTTT; clone size: -; V gene: TRBV9; D gene: -; J gene: TRBJ1-6
CDR3 protein: CASSIGGQGYEQYF; CDR3 DNA: TGTGCCAGTAGTATAGGGGGACAGGGCTACGAGCAGTACTTC; clone size: -; V gene: TRBV19; D gene: TRBD1; J gene: TRBJ2-7
CDR3 protein: CASRQFSGNTIYF; CDR3 DNA: TGTGCCAGTAGACAGTTCTCTGGAAACACCATATATTTT; clone size: -; V gene: TRBV6-5; D gene: -; J gene: TRBJ1-3
CDR3 protein: CASSGTGDGYTF; CDR3 DNA: TGTGCCAGCTCGGGGACAGGGGATGGCTACACCTTC; clone size: -; V gene: TRBV18; D gene: TRBD1; J gene: TRBJ1-2
CDR3 protein: CASSSPAGQGSTEAFF; CDR3 DNA: TGTGCCAGCAGCTCACCGGCGGGACAGGGAAGCACTGAAGCTTTCTTT; clone size: -; V gene: TRBV7-6; D gene: TRBD1; J gene: TRBJ1-1
CDR3 protein: CASSSRDPTEAFF; CDR3 DNA: TGTGCCAGCAGCTCACGGGATCCCACTGAAGCTTTCTTT; clone size: once; V gene: TRBV5-8; D gene: -; J gene: TRBJ1-1
CDR3 protein: CASSLAGLGTGFIGYTF; CDR3 DNA: TGTGCCAGCAGCTTAGCGGGTCTGGGGACAGGGTTTATCGGCTACACCTTC; clone size: -; V gene: TRBV7-6; D gene: TRBD1; J gene: TRBJ1-2
CDR3 protein: CASSEAGTGVDYGYTF; CDR3 DNA: TGTGCCAGCAGTGAGGCCGGGACAGGGGTTGACTATGGCTACACCTTC; clone size: -; V gene: TRBV6-4; D gene: TRBD1; J gene: TRBJ1-2
CDR3 protein: CASSVEPGGKPQHF; CDR3 DNA: TGTGCCAGCAGCGTAGAACCAGGGGGCAAGCCCCAGCATTTT; clone size: -; V gene: TRBV9; D gene: TRBD1; J gene: TRBJ1-5
CDR3 protein: CASSLRDVDSPLHF; CDR3 DNA: TGTGCCAGCAGCCTCAGGGATGTGGATTCACCCCTCCACTTT; clone size: -; V gene: TRBV5-6; D gene: -; J gene: TRBJ1-6
CDR3 protein: CASSEPGLVSGELFF; CDR3 DNA: TGTGCCAGCTCAGAGCCAGGGCTCGTGTCCGGGGAGCTGTTTTTT; clone size: -; V gene: TRBV18; D gene: -; J gene: TRBJ2-2
CDR3 protein: CASSVAPSGYQETQYF; CDR3 DNA: TGTGCCAGCAGCGTAGCCCCGTCAGGGTACCAAGAGACCCAGTACTTC; clone size: -; V gene: TRBV9; D gene: -; J gene: TRBJ2-5
CDR3 protein: CASRLMRMLETQYF; CDR3 DNA: TGTGCCAGCAGACTCATGAGGATGCTAGAGACCCAGTACTTC; clone size: -; V gene: TRBV6-5; D gene: -; J gene: TRBJ2-5
CDR3 protein: CASTLRRTGNNEQFF; CDR3 DNA: TGTGCCAGCACCCTACGTCGGACAGGGAACAATGAGCAGTTCTTC; clone size: -; V gene: TRBV6-5; D gene: TRBD1; J gene: TRBJ2-1
CDR3 protein: CASSPRDRPSELFF; CDR3 DNA: TGCGCCAGCAGCCCGCGGGACAGACCCTCAGAACTGTTTTTT; clone size: -; V gene: TRBV5-1; D gene: TRBD1; J gene: TRBJ1-4
CDR3 protein: CASSSSGLAGNYEQYF; CDR3 DNA: TGCGCCAGCAGCTCAAGTGGGCTAGCGGGGAACTACGAGCAGTACTTC; clone size: -; V gene: TRBV4-1; D gene: TRBD2; J gene: TRBJ2-7
CDR3 protein: CASSFRRDRGQPQHF; CDR3 DNA: TGCGCCAGCAGCTTTAGGAGGGACCGGGGTCAGCCCCAGCATTTT; clone size: -; V gene: TRBV5-1; D gene: -; J gene: TRBJ1-5
CDR3 protein: CASSFSVARVTQYF; CDR3 DNA: TGTGCCAGCAGTTTTTCTGTCGCAAGAGTGACCCAGTACTTC; clone size: -; V gene: TRBV28; D gene: -; J gene: TRBJ2-5
CDR3 protein: CAIRTGQGFVEGNTIYF; CDR3 DNA: TGTGCCATTCGCACGGGACAGGGCTTTGTGGAGGGAAACACCATATATTTT; clone size: -; V gene: TRBV19; D gene: TRBD1; J gene: TRBJ1-3
CDR3 protein: CASRGPGYQPQHF; CDR3 DNA: TGTGCCAGCAGAGGCCCCGGGTACCAGCCCCAGCATTTT; clone size: -; V gene: TRBV28; D gene: -; J gene: TRBJ1-5
CDR3 protein: CASSLGKGVGEKLFF; CDR3 DNA: TGTGCCAGCAGCTTGGGTAAAGGGGTCGGTGAAAAACTGTTTTTT; clone size: -; V gene: TRBV5-8; D gene: -; J gene: TRBJ1-4
CDR3 protein: CASSSTGSGNTIYF; CDR3 DNA: TGTGCCAGCAGCTCTACTGGCTCTGGAAACACCATATATTTT; clone size: -; V gene: TRBV7-6; D gene: -; J gene: TRBJ1-3
CDR3 protein: CASSSWELAGQETQYF; CDR3 DNA: TGTGCCAGCAGCTCGTGGGAACTAGCGGGGCAAGAGACCCAGTACTTC; clone size: -; V gene: TRBV4-2; D gene: TRBD2; J gene: TRBJ2-5
CDR3 protein: CASSLSGAGGPYNEQFF; CDR3 DNA: TGTGCCAGCAGTTTATCTGGAGCGGGGGGGCCGTACAATGAGCAGTTCTTC; clone size: -; V gene: TRBV27; D gene: TRBD2; J gene: TRBJ2-1
CDR3 protein: CASSLAPYSYSTGNSPLHF; CDR3 DNA: TGTGCCAGCAGCTTAGCCCCATATTCCTATTCTACAGGGAATTCACCCCTCCACTTT; clone size: -; V gene: TRBV27; D gene: -; J gene: TRBJ1-6
CDR3 protein: CASSLAVGQLPYEQYF; CDR3 DNA: TGTGCCAGCAGCTTAGCTGTTGGACAACTCCCTTACGAGCAGTACTTC; clone size: -; V gene: TRBV7-9; D gene: -; J gene: TRBJ2-7
CDR3 protein: CASSLSLPSYNEQFF; CDR3 DNA: TGCGCCAGCAGCTTAAGCCTCCCCTCCTACAATGAGCAGTTCTTC; clone size: -; V gene: TRBV5-1; D gene: -; J gene: TRBJ2-1
CDR3 protein: CASRDRANTEAFF; CDR3 DNA: TGTGCCAGCAGAGACAGAGCGAACACTGAAGCTTTCTTT; clone size: -; V gene: TRBV28; D gene: -; J gene: TRBJ1-1